This T cell receptor (beta chain) was captured in a study of blood T cell repertoires in COVID-19. Across the whole study: Sources were T cells, B-cell-depleted T cells, or PBMCs; the material itself was cDNA or gDNA.

The table came from immunoSEQ multiplex PCR; TCRdb's copy has only in-frame clones and leaves some out. The sample lists roughly 190,000 clones, about four fifths occurring once. The length of the CDR3 is 20 residues. Germline V gene sequence: CDR1 SGDLS, CDR2 YYNGEE. Trimming removed 4 bases at V and 1 base at J, with 29 bases between. All enrollees were roughly 18 to 90 years old and from fewer than 30 US areas. Participant-given clinical history determined each cohort assignment. During the 2 weeks before they entered the study, exposed participants had met someone with a PCR-confirmed or clinician-diagnosed COVID-19 case.

This rearrangement joins TRBV9 to TRBJ1-2; perhaps TRBD1 as D (6 bases). The TCR was taken from a woman under 40 who had been exposed to COVID-19. Sequencing was done on a sample of PBMCs or T cells enriched from blood (not recorded which). The CDR3 here is CASSLSTKLEGDIYNYGYTF. CDR3 DNA: TGTGCCAGCAGCTTAAGCACCAAACTTGAGGGGGACATTTATAACTATGGCTACACCTTC.